This T cell receptor (beta chain) was found in a study of cytomegalovirus exposure and HLA in healthy donors. Overall study results and limits: The likely origin of a cluster of highly shared sequence variants was a sequencing artifact. Among the most significant clusters, several appeared linked to common viral pathogens in a later analysis. It was 150 to 200 TCR beta chains that were listed as cytomegalovirus-associated.

Each donor was healthy, and each was a bone marrow donor. The PCR used 60 Vbeta and 13 Jbeta primers. Assay: immunoSEQ multiplex PCR; the TCRdb copy retains only in-frame clones and omits some. The sample has some 130,000 clones. CDR3 length: 15 amino acids. Trimming removed 3 bases from V and 3 bases from J, with 12 bases in between. Germline CDR1 MGHRA, CDR2 YSYEKL. With respect to this clone: Its target is unknown.

The TCR originated in a young man in good health and CMV-seronegative. The rearrangement links TRBV4-1 to TRBJ1-5; a weak D match, TRBD1 (6 bases). The sequenced sample consisted of PBMCs. CDR3 protein: CASSQAGTHNQPQHF. DNA of the CDR3: TGCGCCAGCAGCCAGGCAGGGACACACAATCAGCCCCAGCATTTT.